This T cell receptor beta chain is from a study of cytomegalovirus exposure and HLA in healthy donors. Whereas donors were nominally healthy upon sampling, unrecorded immune exposures were probable. The V gene's germline CDR1 is MNHNS and CDR2 SASEGT. V lost 6 bases and J 1 base, leaving 15 bases between the germline ends. This CDR3 spans 15 amino acids. The PCR made use of 60 Vbeta and 13 Jbeta primers. As processed by the authors: In a later analysis, the count reached tens of millions of unique TCR beta chains, with around 11 million shared. Assay used: immunoSEQ multiplex PCR; TCRdb lists only in-frame clones, some missing. The DNA gave D and trimming, while V, J and clone size come from that table. The sample consists of 130,000 or so clones, more than 80% of them appearing once.

J is TRBJ1-1 and V is TRBV6-1; D might be TRBD1 (6 bases). The specimen sequenced was PBMCs. This clonotype was sampled from a woman aged 25 to 39 in good health and CMV-seropositive. DNA for the CDR3: TGTGCCAGCAGGAGAAACCCGACAGGGAACACTGAAGCTTTCTTT. This encodes CASRRNPTGNTEAFF.